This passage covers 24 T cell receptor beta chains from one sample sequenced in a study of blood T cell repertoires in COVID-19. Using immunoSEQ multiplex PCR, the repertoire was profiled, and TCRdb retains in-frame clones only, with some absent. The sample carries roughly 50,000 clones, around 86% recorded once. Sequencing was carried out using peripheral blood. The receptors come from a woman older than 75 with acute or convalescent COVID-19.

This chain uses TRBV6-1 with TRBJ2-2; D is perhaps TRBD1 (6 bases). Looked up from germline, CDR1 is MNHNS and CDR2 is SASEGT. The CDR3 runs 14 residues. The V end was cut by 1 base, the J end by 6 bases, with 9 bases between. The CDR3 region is CASSEVRGAGELFF. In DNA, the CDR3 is TGTGCCAGCAGTGAAGTCAGGGGAGCCGGGGAGCTGTTTTTT.

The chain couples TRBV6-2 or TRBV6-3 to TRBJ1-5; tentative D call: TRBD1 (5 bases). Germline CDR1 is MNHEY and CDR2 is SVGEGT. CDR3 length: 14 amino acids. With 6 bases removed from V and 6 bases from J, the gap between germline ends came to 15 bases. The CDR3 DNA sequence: TGTGCCAGCAGCCCTCAGGGAGGGGCTCAGCCCCAGCATTTT. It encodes CASSPQGGAQPQHF.

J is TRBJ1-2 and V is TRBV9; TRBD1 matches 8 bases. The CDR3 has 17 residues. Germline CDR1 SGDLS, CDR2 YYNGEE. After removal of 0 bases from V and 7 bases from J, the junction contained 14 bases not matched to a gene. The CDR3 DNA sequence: TGTGCCAGCAGCGTAGGGACAGGGAGGGGGTTAGGCGGTGGCTACACCTTC. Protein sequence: CASSVGTGRGLGGGYTF.

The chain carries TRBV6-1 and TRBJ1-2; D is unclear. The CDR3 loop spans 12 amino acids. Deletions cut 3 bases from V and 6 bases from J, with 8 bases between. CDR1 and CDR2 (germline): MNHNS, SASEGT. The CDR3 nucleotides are TGTGCCAGCAGTGATAGAAAAGATGGCTACACCTTC. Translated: CASSDRKDGYTF.

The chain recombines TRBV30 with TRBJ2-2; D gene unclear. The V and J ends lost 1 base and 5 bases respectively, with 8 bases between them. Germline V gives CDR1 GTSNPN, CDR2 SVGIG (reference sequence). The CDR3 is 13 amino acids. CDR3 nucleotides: TGTGCCTGGAGTGGAAAGAGTACCGGGGAGCTGTTTTTT. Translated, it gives CAWSGKSTGELFF. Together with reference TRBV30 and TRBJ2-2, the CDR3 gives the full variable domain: SQTIHQWPATLVQPVGSPLSLECTVEGTSNPNLYWYRQAAGRGLQLLFYSVGIGQISSEVPQNLSASRPQDRQFILSSKKLLLSDSGFYLCAWSGKSTGELFFGEGSRLTVL.

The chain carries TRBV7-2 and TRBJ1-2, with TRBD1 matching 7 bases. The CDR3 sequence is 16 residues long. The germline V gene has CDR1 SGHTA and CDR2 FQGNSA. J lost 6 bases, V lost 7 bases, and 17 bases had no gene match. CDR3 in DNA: TGTGCCAGCACCTTTTGGACAGGCTCATCGGGAGATGGCTACACCTTC. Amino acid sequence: CASTFWTGSSGDGYTF. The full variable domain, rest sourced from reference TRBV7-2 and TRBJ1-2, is GAGVSQSPSNKVTEKGKDVELRCDPISGHTALYWYRQSLGQGLEFLIYFQGNSAPDKSGLPSDRFSAERTGGSVSTLTIQRTQQEDSAVYLCASTFWTGSSGDGYTFGSGTRLTVV.

CDR3 residues: CSVDRGNEQFF. The CDR3 coding sequence is TGCAGCGTTGACAGAGGCAATGAGCAGTTCTTC. The chain employs TRBV29-1 and TRBJ2-1; D call uncertain. Trimming took 3 bases from V and 6 from J, leaving 6 bases between them. From germline, CDR1 is SQVTM and CDR2 ANQGSEA. The CDR3 covers 11 residues.

The CDR3 sequence is CALQGALGSPLHF. The CDR3 DNA is TGTGCCCTTCAGGGGGCTCTTGGTTCACCCCTCCACTTT. The chain couples TRBV30 to TRBJ1-6; 8 bases are a match to TRBD1. The V and J ends lost 8 bases and 9 bases, in that order; junction bases with no gene match: 9. Germline CDR1 reads GTSNPN; CDR2 reads SVGIG (reference sequence). This CDR3 contains 13 residues.

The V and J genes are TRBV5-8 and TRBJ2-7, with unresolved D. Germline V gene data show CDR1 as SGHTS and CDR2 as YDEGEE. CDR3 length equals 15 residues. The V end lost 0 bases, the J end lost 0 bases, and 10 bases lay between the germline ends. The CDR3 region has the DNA TGTGCCAGCAGCTTGGATGGTGAGTCCTCCTACGAGCAGTACTTC. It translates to CASSLDGESSYEQYF. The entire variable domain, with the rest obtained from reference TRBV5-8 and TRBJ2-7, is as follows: EAGVTQSPTHLIKTRGQQATLRCSPISGHTSVYWYQQALGLGLQFLLWYDEGEERNRGNFPPRFSGRQFPNYSSELNVNALELEDSALYLCASSLDGESSYEQYFGPGTRLTVT.

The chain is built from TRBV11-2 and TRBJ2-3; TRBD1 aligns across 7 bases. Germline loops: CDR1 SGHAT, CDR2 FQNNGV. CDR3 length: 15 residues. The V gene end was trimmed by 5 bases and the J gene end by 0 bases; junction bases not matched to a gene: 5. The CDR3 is CASSRDSFSTDTQYF. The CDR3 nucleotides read TGTGCCAGCAGCCGGGACAGTTTTAGCACAGATACGCAGTATTTT. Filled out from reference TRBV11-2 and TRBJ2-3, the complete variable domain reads EAGVAQSPRYKIIEKRQSVAFWCNPISGHATLYWYQQILGQGPKLLIQFQNNGVVDDSQLPKDRFSAERLKGVDSTLKIQPAKLEDSAVYLCASSRDSFSTDTQYFGPGTRLTVL.

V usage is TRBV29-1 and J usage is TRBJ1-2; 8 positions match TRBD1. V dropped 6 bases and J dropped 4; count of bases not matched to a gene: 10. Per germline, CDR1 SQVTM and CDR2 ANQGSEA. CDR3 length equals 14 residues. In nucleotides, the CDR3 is TGCAGCGTGCTCCGGGACAGGAAAGGCTATGGCTACACCTTC. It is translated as CSVLRDRKGYGYTF.

The chain's CDR3 is CASSVGGNGGYGYTF. The CDR3 DNA follows: TGTGCCAGCAGCGTAGGGGGTAACGGAGGCTATGGCTACACCTTC. The V gene is TRBV9, the J gene TRBJ1-2; D unresolved. The CDR3 runs 15 residues. V was pared by 0 bases and J by 4 bases, with 13 bases between. CDR1 is SGDLS and CDR2 is YYNGEE in the germline V gene.

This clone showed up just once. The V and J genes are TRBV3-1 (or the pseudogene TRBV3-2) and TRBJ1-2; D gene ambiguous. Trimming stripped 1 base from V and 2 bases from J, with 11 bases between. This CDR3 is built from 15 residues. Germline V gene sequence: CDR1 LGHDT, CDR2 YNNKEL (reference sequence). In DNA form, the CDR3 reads TGTGCCAGCAGCCAAGCCATGGGAGAAAACTATGGCTACACCTTC. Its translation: CASSQAMGENYGYTF.

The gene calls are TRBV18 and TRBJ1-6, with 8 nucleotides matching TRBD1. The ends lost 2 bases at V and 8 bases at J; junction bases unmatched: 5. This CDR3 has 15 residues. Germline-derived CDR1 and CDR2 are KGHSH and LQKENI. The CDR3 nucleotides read TGTGCCAGCTCACCAGCAGGGGGCGCAGATTCACCCCTCCACTTT. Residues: CASSPAGGADSPLHF. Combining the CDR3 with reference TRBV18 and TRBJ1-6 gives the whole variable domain NAGVMQNPRHLVRRRGQEARLRCSPMKGHSHVYWYRQLPEEGLKFMVYLQKENIIDESGMPKERFSAEFPKEGPSILRIQQVVRGDSAAYFCASSPAGGADSPLHFGNGTRLTVT.

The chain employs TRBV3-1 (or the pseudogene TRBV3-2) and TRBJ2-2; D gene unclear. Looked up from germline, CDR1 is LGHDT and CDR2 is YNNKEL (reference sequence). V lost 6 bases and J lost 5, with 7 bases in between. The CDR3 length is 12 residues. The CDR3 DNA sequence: TGTGCCAGCAGTCCTTCGACCGGGGAGCTGTTTTTT. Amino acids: CASSPSTGELFF.

DNA for the CDR3: TGTGCCAGCAGCCAAGAGGAAGGACAGAACTATGGCTACACCTTC. Translated: CASSQEEGQNYGYTF. This chain connects TRBV4-2 to TRBJ1-2, with D maybe TRBD1 (6 bases). Per the germline V gene, CDR1 is LGHNA and CDR2 is YNFKEQ. The CDR3 runs to 15 residues. V lost 0 bases to trimming and J lost 2 bases, with 10 bases between them.

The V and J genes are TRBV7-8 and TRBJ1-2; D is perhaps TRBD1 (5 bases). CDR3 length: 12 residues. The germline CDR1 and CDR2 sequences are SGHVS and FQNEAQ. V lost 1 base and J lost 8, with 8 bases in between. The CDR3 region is CASSLGQGGYTF. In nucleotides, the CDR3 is TGTGCCAGCAGCTTAGGGCAGGGCGGCTACACCTTC.

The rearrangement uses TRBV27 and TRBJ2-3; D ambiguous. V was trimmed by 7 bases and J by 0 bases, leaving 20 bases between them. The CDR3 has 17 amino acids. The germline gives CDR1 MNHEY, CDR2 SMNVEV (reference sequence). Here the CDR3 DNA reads TGTGCCAGCAATCGAGGCTTCCCCGTTGCTAGCACAGATACGCAGTATTTT. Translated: CASNRGFPVASTDTQYF.

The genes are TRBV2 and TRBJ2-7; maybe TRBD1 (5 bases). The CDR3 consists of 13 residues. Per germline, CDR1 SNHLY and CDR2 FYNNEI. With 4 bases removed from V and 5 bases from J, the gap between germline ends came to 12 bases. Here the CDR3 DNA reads TGTGCCAGCAGTGTTCAGGGTTGGAACGAGCAGTACTTC. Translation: CASSVQGWNEQYF.

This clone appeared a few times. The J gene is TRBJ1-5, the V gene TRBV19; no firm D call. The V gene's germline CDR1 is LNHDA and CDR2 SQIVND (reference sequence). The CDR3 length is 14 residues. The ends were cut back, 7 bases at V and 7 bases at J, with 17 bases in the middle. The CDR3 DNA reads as TGTGCCAGTACCTCGGCCGGGTTAGAACAGCCCCAGCATTTT. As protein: CASTSAGLEQPQHF. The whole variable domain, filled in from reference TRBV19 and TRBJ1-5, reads DGGITQSPKYLFRKEGQNVTLSCEQNLNHDAMYWYRQDPGQGLRLIYYSQIVNDFQKGDIAEGYSVSREKKESFPLTVTSAQKNPTAFYLCASTSAGLEQPQHFGDGTRLSIL.

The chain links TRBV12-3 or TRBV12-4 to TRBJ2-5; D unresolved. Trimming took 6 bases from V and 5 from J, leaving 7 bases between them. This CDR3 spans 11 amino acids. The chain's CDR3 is CASSPRETQYF. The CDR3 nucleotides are TGTGCCAGCAGCCCGAGGGAGACCCAGTACTTC.

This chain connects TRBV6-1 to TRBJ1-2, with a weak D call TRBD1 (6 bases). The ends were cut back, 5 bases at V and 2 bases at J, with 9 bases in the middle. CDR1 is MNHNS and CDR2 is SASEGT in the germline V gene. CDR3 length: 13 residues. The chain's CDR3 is CASSQDSNYGYTF. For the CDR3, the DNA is TGTGCCAGCAGTCAGGACAGCAACTATGGCTACACCTTC.

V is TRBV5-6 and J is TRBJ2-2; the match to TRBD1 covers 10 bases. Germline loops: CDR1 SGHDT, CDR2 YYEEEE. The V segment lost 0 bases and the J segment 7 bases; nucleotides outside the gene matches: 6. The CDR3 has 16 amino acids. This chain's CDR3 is CASSLGATGGSGELFF. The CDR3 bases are TGTGCCAGCAGCTTGGGGGCGACAGGGGGCAGCGGGGAGCTGTTTTTT.

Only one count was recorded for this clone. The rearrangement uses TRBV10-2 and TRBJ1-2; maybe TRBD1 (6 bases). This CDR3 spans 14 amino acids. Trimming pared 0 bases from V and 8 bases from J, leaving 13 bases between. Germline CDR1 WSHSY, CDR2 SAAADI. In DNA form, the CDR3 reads TGCGCCAGCAGTGAGTCGGCAGGGGCGGAGGGCTACACCTTC. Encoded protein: CASSESAGAEGYTF.